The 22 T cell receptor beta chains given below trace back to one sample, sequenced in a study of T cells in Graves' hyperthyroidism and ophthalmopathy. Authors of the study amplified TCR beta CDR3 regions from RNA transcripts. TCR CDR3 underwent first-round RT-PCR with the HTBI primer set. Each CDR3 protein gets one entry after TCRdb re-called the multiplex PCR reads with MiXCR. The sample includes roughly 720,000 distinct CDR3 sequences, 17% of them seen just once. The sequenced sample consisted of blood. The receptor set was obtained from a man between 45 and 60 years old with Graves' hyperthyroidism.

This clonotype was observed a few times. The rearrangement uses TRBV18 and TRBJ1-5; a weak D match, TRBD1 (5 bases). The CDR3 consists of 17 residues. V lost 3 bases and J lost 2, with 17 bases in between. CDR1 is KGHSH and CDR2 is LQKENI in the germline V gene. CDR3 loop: CASSPQEGWRGNQPQHF. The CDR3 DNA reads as TGTGCCAGCTCACCCCAGGAGGGGTGGAGGGGCAATCAGCCCCAGCATTTT.

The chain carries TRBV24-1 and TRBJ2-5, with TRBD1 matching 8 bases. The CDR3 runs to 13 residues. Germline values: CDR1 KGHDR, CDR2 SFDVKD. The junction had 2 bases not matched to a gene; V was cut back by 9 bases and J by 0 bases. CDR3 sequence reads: CATSGQDQETQYF. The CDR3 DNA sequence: TGTGCCACCTCGGGACAGGACCAAGAGACCCAGTACTTC.

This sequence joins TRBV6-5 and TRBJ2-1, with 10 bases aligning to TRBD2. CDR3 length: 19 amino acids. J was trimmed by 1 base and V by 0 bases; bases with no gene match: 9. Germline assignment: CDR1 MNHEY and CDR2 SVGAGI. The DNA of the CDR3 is TGTGCCAGCAGTTACTCGACATTAGCGGGAGGAGGTTCCTACAATGAGCAGTTCTTC. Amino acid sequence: CASSYSTLAGGGSYNEQFF.

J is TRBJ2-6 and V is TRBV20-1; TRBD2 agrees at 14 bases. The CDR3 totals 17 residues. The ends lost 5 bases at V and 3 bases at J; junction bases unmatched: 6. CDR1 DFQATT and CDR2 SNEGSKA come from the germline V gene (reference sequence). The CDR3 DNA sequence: TGCAGTGCTCGAGGGACTAGCGGGAGCTATGGGGCCAACGTCCTGACTTTC. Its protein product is CSARGTSGSYGANVLTF.

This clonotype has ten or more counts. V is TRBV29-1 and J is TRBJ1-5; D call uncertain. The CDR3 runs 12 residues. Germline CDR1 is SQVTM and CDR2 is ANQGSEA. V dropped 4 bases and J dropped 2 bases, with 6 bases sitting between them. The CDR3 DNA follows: TGCAGCGTTGGGACCGGCAATCAGCCCCAGCATTTT. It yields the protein CSVGTGNQPQHF. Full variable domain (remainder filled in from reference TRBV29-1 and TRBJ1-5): SAVISQKPSRDICQRGTSLTIQCQVDSQVTMMFWYRQQPGQSLTLIATANQGSEATYESGFVIDKFPISRPNLTFSTLTVSNMSPEDSSIYLCSVGTGNQPQHFGDGTRLSIL.

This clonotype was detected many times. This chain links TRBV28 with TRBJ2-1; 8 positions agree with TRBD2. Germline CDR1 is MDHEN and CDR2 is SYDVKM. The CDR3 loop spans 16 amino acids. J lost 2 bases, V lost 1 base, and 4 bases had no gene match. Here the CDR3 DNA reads TGTGCCAGCAGTTTATACGGGAGGGAACCCTACAATGAGCAGTTCTTC. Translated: CASSLYGREPYNEQFF.

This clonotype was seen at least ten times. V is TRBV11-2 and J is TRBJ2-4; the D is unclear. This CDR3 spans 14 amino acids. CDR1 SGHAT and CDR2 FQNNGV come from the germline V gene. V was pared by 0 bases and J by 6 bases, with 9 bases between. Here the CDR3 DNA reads TGTGCCAGCAGCTTAGATTTCGAGATAAACATTCAGTACTTC. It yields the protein CASSLDFEINIQYF.

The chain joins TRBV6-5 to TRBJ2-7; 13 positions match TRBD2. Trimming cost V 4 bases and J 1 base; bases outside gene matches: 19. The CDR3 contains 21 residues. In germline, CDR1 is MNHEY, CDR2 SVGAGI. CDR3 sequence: CASSSPGLAGLEGYNSYEQYF. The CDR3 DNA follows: TGTGCCAGCAGTTCCCCGGGACTAGCGGGATTGGAGGGGTATAATTCCTACGAGCAGTACTTC.

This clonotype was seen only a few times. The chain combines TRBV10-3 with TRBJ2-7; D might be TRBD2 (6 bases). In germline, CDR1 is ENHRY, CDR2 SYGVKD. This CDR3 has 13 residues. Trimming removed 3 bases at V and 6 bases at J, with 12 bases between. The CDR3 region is CAISELEGSEQYF. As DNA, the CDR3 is TGTGCCATCAGTGAATTGGAGGGGTCCGAGCAGTACTTC.

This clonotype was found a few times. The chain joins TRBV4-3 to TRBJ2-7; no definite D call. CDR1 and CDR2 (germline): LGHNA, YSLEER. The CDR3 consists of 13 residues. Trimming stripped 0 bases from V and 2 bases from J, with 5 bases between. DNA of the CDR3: TGCGCCAGCAGCCAAGATAGCCCCTACGAGCAGTACTTC. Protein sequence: CASSQDSPYEQYF.

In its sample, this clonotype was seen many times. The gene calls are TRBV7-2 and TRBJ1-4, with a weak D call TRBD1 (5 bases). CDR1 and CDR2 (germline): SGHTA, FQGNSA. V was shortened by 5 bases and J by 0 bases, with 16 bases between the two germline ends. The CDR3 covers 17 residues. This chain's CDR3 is CASSEDAGRTTNEKLFF. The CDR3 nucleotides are TGTGCCAGCAGCGAAGATGCGGGACGAACAACTAATGAAAAACTGTTTTTT.

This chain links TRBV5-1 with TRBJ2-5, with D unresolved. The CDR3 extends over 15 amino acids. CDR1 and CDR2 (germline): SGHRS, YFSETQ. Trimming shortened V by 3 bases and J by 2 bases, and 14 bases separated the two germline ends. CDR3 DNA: TGCGCCAGCAGCTCAAGTCGGGCAGCACAAGAGACCCAGTACTTC. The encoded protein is CASSSSRAAQETQYF.

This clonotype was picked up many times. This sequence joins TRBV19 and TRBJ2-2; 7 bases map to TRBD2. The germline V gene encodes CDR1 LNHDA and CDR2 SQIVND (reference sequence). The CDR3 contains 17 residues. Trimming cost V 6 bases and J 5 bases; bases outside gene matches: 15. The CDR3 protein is CASSPGTTVIVTGELFF. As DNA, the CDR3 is TGTGCCAGTAGCCCCGGGACTACCGTCATAGTGACCGGGGAGCTGTTTTTT. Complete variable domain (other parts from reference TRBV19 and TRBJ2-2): DGGITQSPKYLFRKEGQNVTLSCEQNLNHDAMYWYRQDPGQGLRLIYYSQIVNDFQKGDIAEGYSVSREKKESFPLTVTSAQKNPTAFYLCASSPGTTVIVTGELFFGEGSRLTVL.

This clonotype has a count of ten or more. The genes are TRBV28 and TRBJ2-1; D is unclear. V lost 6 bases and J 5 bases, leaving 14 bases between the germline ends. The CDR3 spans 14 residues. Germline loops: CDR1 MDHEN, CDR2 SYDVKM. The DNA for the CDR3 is TGTGCCAGCAGCCCCCTTGTAGTGAACAATGAGCAGTTCTTC. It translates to CASSPLVVNNEQFF.

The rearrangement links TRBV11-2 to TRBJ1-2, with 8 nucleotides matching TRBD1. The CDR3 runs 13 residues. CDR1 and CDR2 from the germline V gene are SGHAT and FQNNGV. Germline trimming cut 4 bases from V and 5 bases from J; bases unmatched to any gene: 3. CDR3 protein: CASSWDRLYGYTF. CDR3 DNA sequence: TGTGCCAGCAGCTGGGACAGGCTTTATGGCTACACCTTC.

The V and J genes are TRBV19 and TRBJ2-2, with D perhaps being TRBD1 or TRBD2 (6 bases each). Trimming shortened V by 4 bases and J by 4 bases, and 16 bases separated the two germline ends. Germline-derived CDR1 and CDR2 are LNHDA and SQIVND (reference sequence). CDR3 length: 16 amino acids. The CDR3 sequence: CASSKRGKGGTGELFF. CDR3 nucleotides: TGTGCCAGTAGTAAGAGGGGGAAGGGAGGCACCGGGGAGCTGTTTTTT.

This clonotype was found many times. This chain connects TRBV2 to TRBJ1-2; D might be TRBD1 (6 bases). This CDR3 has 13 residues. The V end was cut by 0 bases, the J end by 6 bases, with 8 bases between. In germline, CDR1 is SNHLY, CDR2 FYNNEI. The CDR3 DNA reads TGTGCCAGCAGTGAAGCGGGGGGCCATGGCTACACCTTC. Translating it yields CASSEAGGHGYTF.

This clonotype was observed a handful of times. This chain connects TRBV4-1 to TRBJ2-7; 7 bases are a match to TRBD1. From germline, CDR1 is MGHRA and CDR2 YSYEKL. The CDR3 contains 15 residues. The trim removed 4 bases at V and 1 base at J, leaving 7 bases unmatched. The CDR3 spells CASSPGQRGSYEQYF. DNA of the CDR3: TGCGCCAGCAGCCCGGGACAGCGAGGTTCCTACGAGCAGTACTTC.

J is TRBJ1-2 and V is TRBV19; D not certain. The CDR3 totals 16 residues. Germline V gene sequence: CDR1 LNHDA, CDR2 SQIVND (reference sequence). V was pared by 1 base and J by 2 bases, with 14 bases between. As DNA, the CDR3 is TGTGCCAGTAGTATAGGGGAGAGGACGGTGAACTATGGCTACACCTTC. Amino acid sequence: CASSIGERTVNYGYTF.

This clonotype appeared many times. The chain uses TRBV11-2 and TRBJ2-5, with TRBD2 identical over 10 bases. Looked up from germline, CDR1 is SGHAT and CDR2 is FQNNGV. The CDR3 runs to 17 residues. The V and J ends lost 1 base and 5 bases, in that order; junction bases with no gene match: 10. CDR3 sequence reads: CASSLGWSGRAEETQYF. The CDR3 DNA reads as TGTGCCAGCAGCTTAGGGTGGAGCGGGAGGGCCGAGGAGACCCAGTACTTC.

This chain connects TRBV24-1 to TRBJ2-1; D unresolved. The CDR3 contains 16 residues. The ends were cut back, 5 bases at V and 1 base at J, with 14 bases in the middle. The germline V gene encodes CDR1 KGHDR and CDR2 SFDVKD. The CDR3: CATSGLSAGSYNEQFF. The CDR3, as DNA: TGTGCCACCAGTGGCCTGTCTGCCGGATCCTACAATGAGCAGTTCTTC.

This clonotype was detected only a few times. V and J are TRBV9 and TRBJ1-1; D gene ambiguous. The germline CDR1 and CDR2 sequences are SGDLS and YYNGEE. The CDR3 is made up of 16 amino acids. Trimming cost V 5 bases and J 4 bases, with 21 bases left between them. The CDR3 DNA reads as TGTGCCAGCAGAGAAGTACCCAGGATCTGGGGCACTGAAGCTTTCTTT. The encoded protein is CASREVPRIWGTEAFF.